This T cell receptor beta chain was sequenced for a study of T cells after yellow fever vaccination. TCRdb re-called the 5' RACE reads with MiXCR, one entry per CDR3 protein. The data contain about 57,000 distinct CDR3 sequences, approximately 7% of them seen just once; the ten biggest clones take up about 40%. In its sample, this clonotype was seen many times. This TCR was sampled from a man under 40 who received the YFV17D yellow fever vaccine. The sequencing here drew on CD8+ T cells sorted from PBMCs, taken 15 days after the yellow fever booster vaccination.

CDR3: CASSERGDTQEKLFF. DNA of the CDR3: TGTGCCAGCAGTGAGAGAGGTGACACCCAAGAAAAACTGTTTTTT. The rearrangement links TRBV9 to TRBJ1-4; unclear D gene. Trimming removed 5 bases from V and 8 bases from J, with 19 bases in between. The germline V gene encodes CDR1 SGDLS and CDR2 YYNGEE. The CDR3 totals 15 residues. Full variable domain (outside the CDR3, taken from reference TRBV9 and TRBJ1-4): DSGVTQTPKHLITATGQRVTLRCSPRSGDLSVYWYQQSLDQGLQFLIQYYNGEERAKGNILERFSAQQFPDLHSELNLSSLELGDSALYFCASSERGDTQEKLFFGSGTQLSVL.